This TCR beta chain was sequenced in a study of identifying expanded T cells in peripheral blood. Profiling relied on immunoSEQ multiplex PCR, and the TCRdb table lists in-frame clones only, not all of them. The sample has approximately 90,000 clones, approximately 84% seen once; the top ten hold around 4.3%. Germline CDR1 and CDR2: ENHRY and SYGVKD. CDR3 length equals 16 residues. V lost 0 bases to trimming and J lost 7 bases, with 16 bases between them. The source is a person aged 18 to 75 in good health. Sequencing used blood. The chain couples TRBV10-3 to TRBJ2-1, with D maybe TRBD1 (6 bases). CDR3 amino acids: CAISESSAGARNEQFF. DNA of the CDR3: TGTGCCATCAGTGAGTCGTCGGCAGGGGCTCGGAATGAGCAGTTCTTC.